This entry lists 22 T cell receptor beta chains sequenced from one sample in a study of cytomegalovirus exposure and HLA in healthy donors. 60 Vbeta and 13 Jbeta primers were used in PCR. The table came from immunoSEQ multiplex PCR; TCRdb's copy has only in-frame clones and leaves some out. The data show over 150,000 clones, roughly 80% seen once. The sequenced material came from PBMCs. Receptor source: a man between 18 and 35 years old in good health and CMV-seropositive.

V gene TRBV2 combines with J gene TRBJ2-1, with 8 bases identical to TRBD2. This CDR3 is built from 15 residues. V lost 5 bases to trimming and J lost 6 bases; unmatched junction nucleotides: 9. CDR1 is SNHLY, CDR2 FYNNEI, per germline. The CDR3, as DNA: TGTGCCAGCAGTATGACGAGCGGGAGTAGCAATGAGCAGTTCTTC. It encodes CASSMTSGSSNEQFF.

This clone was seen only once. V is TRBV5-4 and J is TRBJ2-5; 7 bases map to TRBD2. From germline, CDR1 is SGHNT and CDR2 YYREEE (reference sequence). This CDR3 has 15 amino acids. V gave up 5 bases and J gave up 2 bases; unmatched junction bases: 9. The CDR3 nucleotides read TGTGCCAGCAGTCGGCTCGGGGGGTGGCAAGAGACCCAGTACTTC. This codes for CASSRLGGWQETQYF.

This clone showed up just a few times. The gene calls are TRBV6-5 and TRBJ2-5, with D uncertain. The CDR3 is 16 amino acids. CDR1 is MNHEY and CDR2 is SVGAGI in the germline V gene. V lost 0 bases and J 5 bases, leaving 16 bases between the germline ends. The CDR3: CASSYSFAQVRETQYF. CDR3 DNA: TGTGCCAGCAGTTACTCGTTCGCCCAGGTCCGTGAGACCCAGTACTTC.

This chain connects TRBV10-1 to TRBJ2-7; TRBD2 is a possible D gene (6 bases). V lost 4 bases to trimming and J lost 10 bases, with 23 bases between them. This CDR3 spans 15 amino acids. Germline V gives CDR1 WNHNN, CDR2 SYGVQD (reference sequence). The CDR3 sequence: CASSGCWGTGGRQYF. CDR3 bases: TGCGCCAGCAGTGGATGCTGGGGCACCGGGGGACGACAGTACTTC.

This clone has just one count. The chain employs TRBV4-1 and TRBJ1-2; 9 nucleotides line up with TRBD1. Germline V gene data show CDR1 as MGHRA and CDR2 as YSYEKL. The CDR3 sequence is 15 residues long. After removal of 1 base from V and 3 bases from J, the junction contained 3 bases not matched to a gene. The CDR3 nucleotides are TGCGCCAGCAGCCAAGGGGGACAGGGTTACTATGGCTACACCTTC. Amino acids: CASSQGGQGYYGYTF.

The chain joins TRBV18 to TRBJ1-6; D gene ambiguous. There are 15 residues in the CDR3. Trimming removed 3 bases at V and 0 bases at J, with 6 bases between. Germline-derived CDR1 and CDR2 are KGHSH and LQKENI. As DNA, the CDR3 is TGTGCCAGCTCACCTCTGAGCTCCTATAATTCACCCCTCCACTTT. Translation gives CASSPLSSYNSPLHF.

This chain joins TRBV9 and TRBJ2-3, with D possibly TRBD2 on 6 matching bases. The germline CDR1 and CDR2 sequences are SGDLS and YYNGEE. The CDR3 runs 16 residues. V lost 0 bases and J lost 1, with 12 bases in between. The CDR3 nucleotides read TGTGCCAGCAGCGTAGTGGGGCGGGACGGCACAGATACGCAGTATTTT. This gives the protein CASSVVGRDGTDTQYF.

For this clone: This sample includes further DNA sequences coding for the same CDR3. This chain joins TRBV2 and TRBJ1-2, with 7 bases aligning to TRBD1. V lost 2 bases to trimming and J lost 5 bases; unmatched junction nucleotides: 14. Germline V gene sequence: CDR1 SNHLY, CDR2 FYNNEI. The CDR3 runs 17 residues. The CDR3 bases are TGTGCCAGCAGTGAATTCCCGGGACAGCGGGCCGATTATGGCTACACCTTC. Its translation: CASSEFPGQRADYGYTF.

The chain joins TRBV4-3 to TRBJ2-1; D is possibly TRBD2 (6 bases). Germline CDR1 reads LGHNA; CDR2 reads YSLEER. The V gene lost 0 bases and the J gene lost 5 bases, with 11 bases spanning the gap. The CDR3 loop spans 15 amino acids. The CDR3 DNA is TGCGCCAGCAGCCAAGATTACAGGACTAACAATGAGCAGTTCTTC. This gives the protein CASSQDYRTNNEQFF.

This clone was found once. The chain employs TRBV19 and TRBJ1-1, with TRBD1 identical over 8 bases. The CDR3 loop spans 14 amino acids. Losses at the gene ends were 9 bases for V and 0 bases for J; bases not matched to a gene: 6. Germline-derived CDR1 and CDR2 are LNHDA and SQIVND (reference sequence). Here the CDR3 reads CASILTGVNTEAFF. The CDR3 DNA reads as TGTGCCAGCATCCTGACAGGGGTGAACACTGAAGCTTTCTTT.

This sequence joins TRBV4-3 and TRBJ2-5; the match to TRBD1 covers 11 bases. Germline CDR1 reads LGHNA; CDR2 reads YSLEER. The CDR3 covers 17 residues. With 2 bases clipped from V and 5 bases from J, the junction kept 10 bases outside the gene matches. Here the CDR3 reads CASSQHLGQGALETQYF. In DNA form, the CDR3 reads TGCGCCAGCAGCCAACACCTTGGACAGGGGGCGCTGGAGACCCAGTACTTC.

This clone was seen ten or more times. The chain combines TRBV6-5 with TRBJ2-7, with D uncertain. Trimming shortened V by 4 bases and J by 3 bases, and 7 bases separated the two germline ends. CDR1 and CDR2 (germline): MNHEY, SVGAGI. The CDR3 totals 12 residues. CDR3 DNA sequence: TGTGCCAGCAGTTCCGCCGGCTACGAGCAGTACTTC. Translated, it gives CASSSAGYEQYF.

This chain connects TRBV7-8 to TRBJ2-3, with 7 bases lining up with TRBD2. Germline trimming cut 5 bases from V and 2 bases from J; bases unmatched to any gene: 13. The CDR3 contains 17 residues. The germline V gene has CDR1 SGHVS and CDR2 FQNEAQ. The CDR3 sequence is CASSPGWGGITTDTQYF. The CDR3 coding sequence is TGTGCCAGCAGCCCGGGATGGGGGGGGATCACCACAGATACGCAGTATTTT.

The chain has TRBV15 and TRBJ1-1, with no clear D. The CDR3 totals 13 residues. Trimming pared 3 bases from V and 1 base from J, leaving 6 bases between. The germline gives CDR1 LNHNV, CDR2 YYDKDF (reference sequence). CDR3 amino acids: CATSSPGNTEAFF. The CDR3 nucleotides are TGTGCCACCAGCAGCCCGGGGAACACTGAAGCTTTCTTT.

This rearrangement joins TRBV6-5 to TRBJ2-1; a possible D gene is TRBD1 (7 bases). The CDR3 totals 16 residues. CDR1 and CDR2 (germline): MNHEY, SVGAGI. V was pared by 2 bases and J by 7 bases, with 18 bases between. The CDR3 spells CASSYAGQRNMNEQFF. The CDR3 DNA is TGTGCCAGCAGTTACGCGGGACAGAGGAATATGAATGAGCAGTTCTTC.

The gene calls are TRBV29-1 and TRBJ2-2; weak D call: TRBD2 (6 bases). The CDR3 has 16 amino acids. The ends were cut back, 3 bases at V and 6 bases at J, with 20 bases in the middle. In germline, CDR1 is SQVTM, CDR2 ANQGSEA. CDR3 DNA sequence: TGCAGCGTTGAGCCCTCAGGGACGGGAGTGGCCGGGGAGCTGTTTTTT. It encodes CSVEPSGTGVAGELFF.

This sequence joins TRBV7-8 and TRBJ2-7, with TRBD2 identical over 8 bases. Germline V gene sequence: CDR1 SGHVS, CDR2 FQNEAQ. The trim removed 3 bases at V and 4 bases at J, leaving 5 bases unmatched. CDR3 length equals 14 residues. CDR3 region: CASSFREGPYEQYF. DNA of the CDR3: TGTGCCAGCAGCTTCCGGGAGGGCCCTTACGAGCAGTACTTC.

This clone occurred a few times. The CDR3 sequence is CASSQEGRGYTF. CDR3 nucleotides: TGTGCCAGCAGCCAAGAGGGGCGTGGCTACACCTTC. The J gene is TRBJ1-2, the V gene TRBV4-2, with a weak D call TRBD1 (5 bases). The ends were cut back, 0 bases at V and 7 bases at J, with 6 bases in the middle. Germline CDR1 LGHNA, CDR2 YNFKEQ. The CDR3 is 12 residues long.

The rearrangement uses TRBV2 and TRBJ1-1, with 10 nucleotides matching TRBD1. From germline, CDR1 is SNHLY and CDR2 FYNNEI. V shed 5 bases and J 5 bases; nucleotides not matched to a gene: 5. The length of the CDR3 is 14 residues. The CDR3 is CASSYWTGGTEAFF. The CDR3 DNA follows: TGTGCCAGCAGTTATTGGACAGGGGGTACTGAAGCTTTCTTT.

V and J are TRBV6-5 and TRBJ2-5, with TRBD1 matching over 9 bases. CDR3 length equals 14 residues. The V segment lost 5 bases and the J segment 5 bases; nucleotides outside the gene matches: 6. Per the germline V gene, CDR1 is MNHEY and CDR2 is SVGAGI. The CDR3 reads CASSKQGAGETQYF. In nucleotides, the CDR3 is TGTGCCAGCAGTAAACAGGGGGCAGGGGAGACCCAGTACTTC.

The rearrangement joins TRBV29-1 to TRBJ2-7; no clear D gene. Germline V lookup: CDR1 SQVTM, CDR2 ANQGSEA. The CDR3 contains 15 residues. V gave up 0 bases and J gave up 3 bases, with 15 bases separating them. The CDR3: CSVEDFAGGYYEQYF. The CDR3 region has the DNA TGCAGCGTTGAAGATTTCGCTGGCGGATACTACGAGCAGTACTTC.

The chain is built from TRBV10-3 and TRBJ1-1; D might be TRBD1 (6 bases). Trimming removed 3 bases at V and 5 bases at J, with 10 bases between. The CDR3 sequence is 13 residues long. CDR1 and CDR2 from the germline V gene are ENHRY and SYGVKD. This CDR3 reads CAISEWQGTEAFF. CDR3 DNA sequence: TGTGCCATCAGTGAATGGCAGGGGACTGAAGCTTTCTTT.